This T cell receptor (beta chain) was sequenced for a study of CD8+ T cells in alopecia areata. With respect to this clone: Its matching antigen is unknown.

cDNA serving as the sequencing template came from extracted, reverse transcribed RNA. Here immunoSEQ multiplex PCR was the method, and the copy in TCRdb shows in-frame clones only, minus some. Of about 110,000 clones in the sample, about 50% were seen once. Study-level findings and limits: Normal skin's resident alphabeta T cells are sequenced alongside lesional scalp T cells.

Trimming left V 6 bases short and J 7 bases short, with 14 bases between. The CDR3 is 13 residues long. The germline CDR1 and CDR2 sequences are SGHDT and YYEEEE. The sequenced sample consisted of NKG2D-low CD8+ T cells sorted from blood. The clonotype was recovered from a human donor with alopecia areata. The rearrangement links TRBV5-6 to TRBJ2-1; D might be TRBD2 (5 bases). CDR3 sequence (DNA): TGTGCCAGCATCCCCGGCTCGGGGAATGAGCAGTTCTTC. Its translation is CASIPGSGNEQFF.